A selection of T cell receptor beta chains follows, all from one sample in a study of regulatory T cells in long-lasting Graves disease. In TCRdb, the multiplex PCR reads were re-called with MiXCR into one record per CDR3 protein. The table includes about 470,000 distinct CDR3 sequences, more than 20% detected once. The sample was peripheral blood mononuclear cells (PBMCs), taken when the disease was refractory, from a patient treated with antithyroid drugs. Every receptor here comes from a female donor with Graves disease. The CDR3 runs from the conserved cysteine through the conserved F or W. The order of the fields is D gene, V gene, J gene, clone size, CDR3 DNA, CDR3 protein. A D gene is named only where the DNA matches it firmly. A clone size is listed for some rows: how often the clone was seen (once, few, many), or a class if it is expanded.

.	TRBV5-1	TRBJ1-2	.	TGCGCCAGCAGCCCCCAGCCGGGGGACGGGGACTATGGCTACACCTTC	CASSPQPGDGDYGYTF
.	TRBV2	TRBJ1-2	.	TGTGCCAGCAGTAACTCGGACCGAGGGAATGGCTACACCTTC	CASSNSDRGNGYTF
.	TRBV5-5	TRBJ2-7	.	TGTGCCAGCAGCTTGAGGGGCCCCTCGGGGCAGTACTTC	CASSLRGPSGQYF
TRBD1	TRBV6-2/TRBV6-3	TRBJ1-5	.	TGTGCCAGCAGTTACGCCCCGGGACAGGGGGGGAATAGCAATCAGCCCCAGCATTTT	CASSYAPGQGGNSNQPQHF
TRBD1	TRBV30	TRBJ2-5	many	TGTGCCTGGAGATATGGGACAGGCCAAGAGACCCAGTACTTC	CAWRYGTGQETQYF
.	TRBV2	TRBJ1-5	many	TGTGCCAGCAGTGAAGCAAGACCCAATCAGCCCCAGCATTTT	CASSEARPNQPQHF
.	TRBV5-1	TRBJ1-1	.	TGCGCCAGCAGCGCCCTCGGGTCGGTGAACACTGAAGCTTTCTTT	CASSALGSVNTEAFF
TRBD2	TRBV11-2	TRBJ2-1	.	TGTGCCAGCAGCTTGATAGCGGGAGCCGGCAATGAGCAGTTCTTC	CASSLIAGAGNEQFF
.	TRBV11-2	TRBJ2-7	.	TGTGCCAGCAGCCCTAATCCTTTGACCTACGAGCAGTACTTC	CASSPNPLTYEQYF
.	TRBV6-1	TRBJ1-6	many	TGTGCCAGCAGGACATTCGGCAGAGATAATTCACCCCTCCACTTT	CASRTFGRDNSPLHF
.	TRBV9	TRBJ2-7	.	TGTGCCAGCAGCGTTGAGGGTGAGATGTCCTACGAGCAGTACTTC	CASSVEGEMSYEQYF
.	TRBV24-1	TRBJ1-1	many	TGTGCCACCAGTGATTTGCATCGAAACACTGAAGCTTTCTTT	CATSDLHRNTEAFF
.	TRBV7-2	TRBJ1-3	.	TGTGCCAGCAGACAGCAATTCTCCTCTGGAAACACCATATATTTT	CASRQQFSSGNTIYF
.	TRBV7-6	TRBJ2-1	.	TGTGCCAGCAGCCCCGGTCCCTCAGATGAGCAGTTCTTC	CASSPGPSDEQFF
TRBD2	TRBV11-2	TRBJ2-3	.	TGTGCCAGCAGCGCCCGACTAGCGGGAGGCCGTGGAGTTCGGACAGATACGCAGTATTTT	CASSARLAGGRGVRTDTQYF
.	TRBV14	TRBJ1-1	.	TGTGCCAGCAGGGGTGGGACTGAAGCTTTCTTT	CASRGGTEAFF
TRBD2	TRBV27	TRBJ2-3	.	TGTGCCAGCAAAAGGCTAGCGGGAGATGGAGATACGCAGTATTTT	CASKRLAGDGDTQYF
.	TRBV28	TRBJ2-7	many	TGTGCCAGCAGTTTATATCACAGGGGTAGCGGCGAGCAGTACTTC	CASSLYHRGSGEQYF
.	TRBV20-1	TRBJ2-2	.	TGCAGTGCTAGAGACCTTACCGGACCAGTTGGGACCGGGGAGCTGTTTTTT	CSARDLTGPVGTGELFF
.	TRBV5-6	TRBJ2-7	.	TGTGCCAGCAGCTTGGGGGGGACCAAAGAGCAGTACTTC	CASSLGGTKEQYF
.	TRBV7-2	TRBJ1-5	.	TGTGCCAGCACCGTATCAGGGTTTGCTCAGCCCCAGCATTTT	CASTVSGFAQPQHF
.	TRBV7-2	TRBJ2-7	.	TGTGCCAGCAGTCCCAGCGCGTACTACGAGCAGTACTTC	CASSPSAYYEQYF
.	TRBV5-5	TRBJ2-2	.	TGTGCCAGCAGCTTTCCTTTAGCTACCGGGGAGCTGTTTTTT	CASSFPLATGELFF
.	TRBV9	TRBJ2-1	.	TGTGCCAGCAGCGTACCGAACAGGGACAATGAGCAGCTCTTC	CASSVPNRDNEQLF
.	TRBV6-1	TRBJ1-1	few	TGTGCCAGCACTGCAAGGGGTGGCACTGAAGCTTTCTTT	CASTARGGTEAFF
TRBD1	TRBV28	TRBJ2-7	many	TGTGCCAGCACAACTGTCGGACAGGACTACGAGCAGTACTTC	CASTTVGQDYEQYF
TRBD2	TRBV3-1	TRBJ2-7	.	TGTGCCAGCAGCCCCGGGACTAGCGACAGGTACTTC	CASSPGTSDRYF